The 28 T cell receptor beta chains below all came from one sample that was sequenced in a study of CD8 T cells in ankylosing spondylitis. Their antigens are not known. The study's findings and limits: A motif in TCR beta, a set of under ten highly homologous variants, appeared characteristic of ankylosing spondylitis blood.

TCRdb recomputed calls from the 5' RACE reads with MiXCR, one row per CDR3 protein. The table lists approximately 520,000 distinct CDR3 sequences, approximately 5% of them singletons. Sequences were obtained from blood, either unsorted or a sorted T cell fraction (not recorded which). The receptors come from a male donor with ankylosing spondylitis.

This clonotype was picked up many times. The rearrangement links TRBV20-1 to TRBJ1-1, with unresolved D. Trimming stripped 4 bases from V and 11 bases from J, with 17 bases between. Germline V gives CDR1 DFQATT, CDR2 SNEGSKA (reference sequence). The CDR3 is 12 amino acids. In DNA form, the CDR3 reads TGCAGTGCTAAGACCGATCGCCAGGTGGCTTTCTTT. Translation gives CSAKTDRQVAFF.

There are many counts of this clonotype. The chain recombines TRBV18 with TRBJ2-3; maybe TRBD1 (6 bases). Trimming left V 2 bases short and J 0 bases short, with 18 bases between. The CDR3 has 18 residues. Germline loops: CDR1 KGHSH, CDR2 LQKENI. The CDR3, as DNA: TGTGCCAGCTCACCAAGGGCCCGGGACACTTATAGCACAGATACGCAGTATTTT. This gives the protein CASSPRARDTYSTDTQYF.

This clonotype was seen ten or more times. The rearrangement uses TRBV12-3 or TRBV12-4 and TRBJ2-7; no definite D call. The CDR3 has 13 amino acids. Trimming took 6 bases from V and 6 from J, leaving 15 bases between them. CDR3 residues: CASSPRTVIEQYF. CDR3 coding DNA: TGTGCCAGCAGCCCCCGAACCGTAATCGAGCAGTACTTC.

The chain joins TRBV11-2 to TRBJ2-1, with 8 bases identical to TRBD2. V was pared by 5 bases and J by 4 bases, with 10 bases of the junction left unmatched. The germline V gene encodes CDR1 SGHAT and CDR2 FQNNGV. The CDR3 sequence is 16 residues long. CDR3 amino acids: CASSPSGTRMYNEQFF. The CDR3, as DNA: TGTGCCAGCAGCCCCTCCGGGACTAGGATGTACAATGAGCAGTTCTTC.

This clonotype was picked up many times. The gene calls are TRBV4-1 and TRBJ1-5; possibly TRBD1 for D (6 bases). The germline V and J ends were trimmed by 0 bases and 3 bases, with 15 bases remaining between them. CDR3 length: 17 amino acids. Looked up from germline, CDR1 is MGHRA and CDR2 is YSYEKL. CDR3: CASSQDHVGQTNQPQHF. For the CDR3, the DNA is TGCGCCAGCAGCCAAGATCACGTCGGACAGACCAATCAGCCCCAGCATTTT.

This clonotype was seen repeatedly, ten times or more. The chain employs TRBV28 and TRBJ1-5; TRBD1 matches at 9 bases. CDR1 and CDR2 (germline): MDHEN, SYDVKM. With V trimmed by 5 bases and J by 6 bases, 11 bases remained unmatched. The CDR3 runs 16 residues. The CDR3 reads CASSTLGQGRSQPQHF. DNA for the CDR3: TGTGCCAGCAGTACGCTAGGACAGGGGCGTAGTCAGCCCCAGCATTTT.

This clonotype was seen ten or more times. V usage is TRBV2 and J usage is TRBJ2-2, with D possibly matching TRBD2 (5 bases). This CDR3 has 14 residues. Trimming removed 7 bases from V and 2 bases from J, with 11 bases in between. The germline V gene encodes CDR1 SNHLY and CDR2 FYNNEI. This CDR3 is CASKDWDNTGELFF. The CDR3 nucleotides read TGTGCCAGCAAGGACTGGGATAACACCGGGGAGCTGTTTTTT.

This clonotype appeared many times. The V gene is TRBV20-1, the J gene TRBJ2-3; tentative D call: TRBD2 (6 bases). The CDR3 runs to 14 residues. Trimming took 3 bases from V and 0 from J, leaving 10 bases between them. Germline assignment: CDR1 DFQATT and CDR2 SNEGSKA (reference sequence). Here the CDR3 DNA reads TGCAGTGCTAGTGGAGGGGCCAGCACAGATACGCAGTATTTT. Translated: CSASGGASTDTQYF.

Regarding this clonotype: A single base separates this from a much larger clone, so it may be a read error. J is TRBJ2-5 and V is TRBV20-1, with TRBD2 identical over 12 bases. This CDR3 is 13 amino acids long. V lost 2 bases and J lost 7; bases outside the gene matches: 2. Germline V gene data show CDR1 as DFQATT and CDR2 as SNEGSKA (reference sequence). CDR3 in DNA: TGCAGTGCTAGAACGACTAGCGGGAGGACCCAGTACTTC. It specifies CSARTTSGRTQYF.

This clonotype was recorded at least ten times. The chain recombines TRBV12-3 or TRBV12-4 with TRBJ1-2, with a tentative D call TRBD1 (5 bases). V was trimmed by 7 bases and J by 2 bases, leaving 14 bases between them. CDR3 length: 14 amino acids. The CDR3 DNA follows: TGTGCCAGCACCCCAGGGTTGGTAAACTATGGCTACACCTTC. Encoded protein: CASTPGLVNYGYTF.

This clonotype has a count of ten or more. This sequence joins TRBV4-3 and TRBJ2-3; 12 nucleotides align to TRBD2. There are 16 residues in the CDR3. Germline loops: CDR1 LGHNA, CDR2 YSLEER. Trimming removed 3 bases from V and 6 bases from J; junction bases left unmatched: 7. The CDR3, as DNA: TGCGCCAGCAGCCACGGACTAGCGGGAAACGCCGATACGCAGTATTTT. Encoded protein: CASSHGLAGNADTQYF.

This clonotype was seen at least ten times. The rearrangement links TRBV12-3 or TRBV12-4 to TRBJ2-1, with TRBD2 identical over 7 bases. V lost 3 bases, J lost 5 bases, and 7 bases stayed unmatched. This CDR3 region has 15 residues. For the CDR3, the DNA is TGTGCCAGCAGTTTGGGAGCGGGGCCGAACAATGAGCAGTTCTTC. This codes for CASSLGAGPNNEQFF.

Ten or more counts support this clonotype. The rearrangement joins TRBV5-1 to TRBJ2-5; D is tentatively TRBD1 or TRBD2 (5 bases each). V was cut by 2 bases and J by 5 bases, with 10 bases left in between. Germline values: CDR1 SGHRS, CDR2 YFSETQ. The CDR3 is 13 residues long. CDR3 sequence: CASSFRGWETQYF. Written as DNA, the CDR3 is TGCGCCAGCAGCTTTCGGGGCTGGGAGACCCAGTACTTC.

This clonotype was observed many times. CDR3 nucleotide sequence: TGCGCCAGCAGCCAAGAAACACAGGAGACCTATAATTCACCCCTCCACTTT. Amino acid sequence: CASSQETQETYNSPLHF. The chain combines TRBV4-3 with TRBJ1-6; D is possibly TRBD1 (5 bases). Per the germline V gene, CDR1 is LGHNA and CDR2 is YSLEER. With 0 bases removed from V and 2 bases from J, the gap between germline ends came to 11 bases. This CDR3 region has 17 residues.

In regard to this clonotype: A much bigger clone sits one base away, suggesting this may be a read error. This CDR3 is CDSRGGGNTEAFF. CDR3 in DNA: TGCGACAGCAGGGGAGGAGGGAACACTGAAGCTTTCTTT. The chain joins TRBV5-1 to TRBJ1-1; D possibly corresponds to TRBD1 (6 bases). This CDR3 is 13 amino acids long. Germline loops: CDR1 SGHRS, CDR2 YFSETQ.

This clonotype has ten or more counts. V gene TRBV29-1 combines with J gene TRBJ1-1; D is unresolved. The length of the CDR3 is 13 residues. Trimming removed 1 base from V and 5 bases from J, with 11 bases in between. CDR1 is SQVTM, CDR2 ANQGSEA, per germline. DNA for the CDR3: TGCAGCGTTGAAGCCTGGACTCGGACTGAAGCTTTCTTT. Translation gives CSVEAWTRTEAFF. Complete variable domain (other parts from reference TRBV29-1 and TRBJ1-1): SAVISQKPSRDICQRGTSLTIQCQVDSQVTMMFWYRQQPGQSLTLIATANQGSEATYESGFVIDKFPISRPNLTFSTLTVSNMSPEDSSIYLCSVEAWTRTEAFFGQGTRLTVV.

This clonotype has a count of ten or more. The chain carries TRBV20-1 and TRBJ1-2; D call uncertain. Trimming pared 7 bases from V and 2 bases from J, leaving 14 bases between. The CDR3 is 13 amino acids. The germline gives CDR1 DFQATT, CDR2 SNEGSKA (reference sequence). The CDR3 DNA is TGCAGTGTCTCGGGTACAGAAAACTATGGCTACACCTTC. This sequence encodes CSVSGTENYGYTF.

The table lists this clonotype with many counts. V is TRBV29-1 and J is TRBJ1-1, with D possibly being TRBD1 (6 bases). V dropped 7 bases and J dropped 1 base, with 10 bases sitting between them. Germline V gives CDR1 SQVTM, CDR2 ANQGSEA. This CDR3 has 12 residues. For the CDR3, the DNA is TGCAGCGCCAGGGGATGGAACACTGAAGCTTTCTTT. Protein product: CSARGWNTEAFF.

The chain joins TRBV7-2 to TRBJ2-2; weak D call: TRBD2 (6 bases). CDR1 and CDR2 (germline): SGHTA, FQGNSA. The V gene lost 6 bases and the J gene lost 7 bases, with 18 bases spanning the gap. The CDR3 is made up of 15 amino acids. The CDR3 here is CASRGGPRVVGELFF. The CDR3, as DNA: TGTGCCAGCAGGGGAGGACCGCGGGTCGTCGGGGAGCTGTTTTTT.

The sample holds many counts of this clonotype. This CDR3 reads CASSAPLVGEKYF. The CDR3 coding sequence is TGTGCCAGCAGCGCACCACTAGTAGGAGAGAAGTATTTT. This sequence joins TRBV9 and TRBJ2-3; D is possibly TRBD2 (5 bases). This CDR3 region has 13 residues. Germline V lookup: CDR1 SGDLS, CDR2 YYNGEE. V was shortened by 3 bases and J by 13 bases, with 18 bases between the two germline ends. Based on the CDR3 plus reference TRBV9 and TRBJ2-3, the full variable domain is DSGVTQTPKHLITATGQRVTLRCSPRSGDLSVYWYQQSLDQGLQFLIQYYNGEERAKGNILERFSAQQFPDLHSELNLSSLELGDSALYFCASSAPLVGEKYFGPGTRLTVL.

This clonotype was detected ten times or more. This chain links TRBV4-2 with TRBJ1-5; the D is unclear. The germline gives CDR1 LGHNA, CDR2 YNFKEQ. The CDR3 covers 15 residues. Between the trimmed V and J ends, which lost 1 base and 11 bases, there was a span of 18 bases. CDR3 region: CASSQGTVRTAAQHF. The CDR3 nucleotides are TGTGCCAGCAGCCAAGGGACGGTTAGGACGGCGGCCCAGCATTTT.

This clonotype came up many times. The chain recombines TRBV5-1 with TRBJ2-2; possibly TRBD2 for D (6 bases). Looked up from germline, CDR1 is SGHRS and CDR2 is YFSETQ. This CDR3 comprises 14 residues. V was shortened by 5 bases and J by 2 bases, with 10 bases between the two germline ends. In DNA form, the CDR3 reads TGCGCCAGCAGGGGAGGAATCAACACCGGGGAGCTGTTTTTT. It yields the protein CASRGGINTGELFF.

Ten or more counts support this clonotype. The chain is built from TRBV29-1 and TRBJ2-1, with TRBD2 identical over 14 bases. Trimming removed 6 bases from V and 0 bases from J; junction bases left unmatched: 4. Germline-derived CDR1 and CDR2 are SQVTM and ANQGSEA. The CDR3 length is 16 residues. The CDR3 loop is CSVGLAGASSYNEQFF. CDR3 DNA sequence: TGCAGCGTGGGACTAGCGGGGGCGAGCTCCTACAATGAGCAGTTCTTC.

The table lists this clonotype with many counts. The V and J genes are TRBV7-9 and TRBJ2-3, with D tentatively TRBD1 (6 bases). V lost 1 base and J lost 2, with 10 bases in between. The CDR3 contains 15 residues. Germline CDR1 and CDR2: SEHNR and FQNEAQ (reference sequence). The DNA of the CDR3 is TGTGCCAGCAGCTTAGTCAGGGGAACCACAGATACGCAGTATTTT. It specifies CASSLVRGTTDTQYF. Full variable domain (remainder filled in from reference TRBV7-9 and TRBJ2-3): DTGVSQNPRHKITKRGQNVTFRCDPISEHNRLYWYRQTLGQGPEFLTYFQNEAQLEKSRLLSDRFSAERPKGSFSTLEIQRTEQGDSAMYLCASSLVRGTTDTQYFGPGTRLTVL.

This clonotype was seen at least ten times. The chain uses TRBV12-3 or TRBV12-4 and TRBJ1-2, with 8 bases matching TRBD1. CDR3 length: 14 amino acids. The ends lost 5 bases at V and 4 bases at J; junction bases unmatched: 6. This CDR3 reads CASSRTGQGYGYTF. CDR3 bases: TGTGCCAGCAGTCGAACCGGACAGGGCTATGGCTACACCTTC.

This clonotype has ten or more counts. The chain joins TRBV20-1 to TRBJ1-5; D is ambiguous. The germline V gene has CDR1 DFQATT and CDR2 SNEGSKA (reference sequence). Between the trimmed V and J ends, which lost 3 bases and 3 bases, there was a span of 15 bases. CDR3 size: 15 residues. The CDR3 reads CSASEVNRNNQPQHF. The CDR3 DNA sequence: TGCAGTGCTAGTGAGGTAAATCGGAACAATCAGCCCCAGCATTTT.

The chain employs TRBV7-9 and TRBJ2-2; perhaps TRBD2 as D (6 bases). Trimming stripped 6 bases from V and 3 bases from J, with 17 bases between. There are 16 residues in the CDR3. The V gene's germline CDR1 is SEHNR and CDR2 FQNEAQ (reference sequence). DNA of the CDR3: TGTGCCAGCAGTCTAGCGACAGCCGCCTACACCGGGGAGCTGTTTTTT. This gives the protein CASSLATAAYTGELFF. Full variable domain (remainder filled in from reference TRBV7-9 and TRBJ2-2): DTGVSQNPRHKITKRGQNVTFRCDPISEHNRLYWYRQTLGQGPEFLTYFQNEAQLEKSRLLSDRFSAERPKGSFSTLEIQRTEQGDSAMYLCASSLATAAYTGELFFGEGSRLTVL.

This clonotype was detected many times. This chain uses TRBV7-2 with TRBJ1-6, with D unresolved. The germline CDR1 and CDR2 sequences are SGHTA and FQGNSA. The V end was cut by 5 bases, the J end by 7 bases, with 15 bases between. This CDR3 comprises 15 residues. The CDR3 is CASSPPRVPNSPLHF. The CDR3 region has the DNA TGTGCCAGCAGCCCCCCCCGGGTTCCCAATTCACCCCTCCACTTT.